This TCR beta chain appears in the sequencing data of a study of blood T cell repertoires in COVID-19. Looking at the study overall: The cDNA or gDNA used as material had been derived from T cells, B-cell-depleted T cells, or PBMCs.

The germline V gene encodes CDR1 MDHEN and CDR2 SYDVKM. V lost 7 bases, J lost 2 bases, and 11 bases lay in between. The CDR3 sequence is 13 residues long. Residents of under 25 US areas, aged 18 to 89 years, made up the participants. Which cohort a participant joined came from the clinical history participants gave. Generated by immunoSEQ multiplex PCR, the TCRdb table keeps only in-frame clones and is missing some. The repertoire holds around 300,000 clones, less than 85% seen once, with 2% to 3% in the top ten. Sample: PBMCs or T cells enriched from blood (not recorded which). The TCR originated in a woman aged 45 to 65 who had recovered from COVID-19. The genes are TRBV28 and TRBJ1-2; D not resolved. The CDR3 coding sequence is TGTGCCAGCAAGAGTAACCTAAACTATGGCTACACCTTC. The encoded protein is CASKSNLNYGYTF.